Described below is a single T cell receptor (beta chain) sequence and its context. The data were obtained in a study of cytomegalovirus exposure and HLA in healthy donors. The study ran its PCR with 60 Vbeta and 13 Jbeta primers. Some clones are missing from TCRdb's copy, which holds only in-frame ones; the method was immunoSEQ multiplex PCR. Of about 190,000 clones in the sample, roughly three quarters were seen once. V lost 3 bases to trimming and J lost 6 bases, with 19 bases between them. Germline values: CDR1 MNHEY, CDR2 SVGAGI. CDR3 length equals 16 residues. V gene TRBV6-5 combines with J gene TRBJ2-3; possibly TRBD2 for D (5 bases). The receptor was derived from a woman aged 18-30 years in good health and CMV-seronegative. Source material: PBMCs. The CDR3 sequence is CASSYGLATTRDTQYF. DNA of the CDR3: TGTGCCAGCAGTTATGGGTTAGCGACTACAAGGGATACGCAGTATTTT.